This entry lists 18 T cell receptor beta chains sequenced from one sample in a study of CXCR3-negative and CXCR3-positive naive CD8 T cells. These receptors lack a known antigen. All TRB cDNA libraries came from 5' RACE performed with UMI labels. TCRdb reanalyzed the 5' RACE reads and collapses them to one entry per CDR3 protein, without DNA. The sample data list around 60,000 distinct CDR3 sequences. Overall study findings and caveats: In CXCR3-positive naive cells, the TRB CDR3s were more hydrophobic than in CXCR3-negative naive cells.

The sample was naive CXCR3+ CD8+ T cells from blood. Subset meaning: CD45RO-CCR7+CD27+CD95- naive CD8+ T cells expressing CXCR3 (TNR3+). The receptors come from a human donor in good health. Some clones in this sample may be carry-over from other donors' samples.

The genes are TRBV12-3 or TRBV12-4 and TRBJ1-6; there is no DNA to check the TCRdb D call of TRBD1. This CDR3 contains 14 residues. CDR3 amino acids: CASRTQGKNSPLHF.

The chain joins TRBV12-3 or TRBV12-4 to TRBJ2-5; TCRdb gives TRBD1 as the D gene, but with no DNA this cannot be confirmed. This CDR3 region has 18 residues. The CDR3 here is CASSSDRVGGNRIETQYF.

The chain carries TRBV6-4 and TRBJ2-1; the D gene TCRdb calls, TRBD1, cannot be checked with no DNA. CDR1 is MRHNA and CDR2 is SNTAGT in the germline V gene. CDR3 size: 17 residues. The CDR3 loop reads CASSVQSGGYSYNEQFF.

The chain combines TRBV10-3 with TRBJ2-6; TCRdb calls TRBD2, which cannot be checked without DNA. Germline CDR1 reads ENHRY; CDR2 reads SYGVKD. The CDR3 runs to 17 residues. CDR3 loop: CAISTNSRDYGANVLTF.

The chain links TRBV11-2 to TRBJ1-1; TCRdb outputs TRBD1, but without DNA this stays unchecked. This CDR3 is 13 amino acids long. Looked up from germline, CDR1 is SGHAT and CDR2 is FQNNGV. CDR3 sequence reads: CASSPPGEVEAFF.

V gene TRBV12-3 or TRBV12-4 combines with J gene TRBJ2-7. The CDR3 is 14 residues long. The CDR3 is CASSLGTASYEQYF.

The gene calls are TRBV7-8 and TRBJ2-7; without DNA, the TCRdb call of TRBD1 cannot be checked. Germline V gives CDR1 SGHVS, CDR2 FQNEAQ. The CDR3 length is 13 residues. The CDR3 is CASSPGQSYEQYF.

This chain uses TRBV27 with TRBJ1-5; TCRdb's D call, TRBD1, is unchecked because there is no DNA. The CDR3 has 13 residues. Germline CDR1 MNHEY, CDR2 SMNVEV (reference sequence). The CDR3 sequence: CASSLRGVQPQHF.

This sequence joins TRBV10-3 and TRBJ1-1; TCRdb lists TRBD1, though no DNA is available to test this call. The CDR3 sequence is 16 residues long. CDR1 ENHRY and CDR2 SYGVKD come from the germline V gene. The CDR3 reads CATYPDRGSSDTEAFF.

This chain connects TRBV6-2 or TRBV6-3 to TRBJ2-2; TCRdb indicates TRBD1, and absent DNA this call remains unverified. This CDR3 has 17 residues. Germline-derived CDR1 and CDR2 are MNHEY and SVGEGT. CDR3 sequence: CASSYSNRDRNTGELFF.

The rearrangement joins TRBV10-3 to TRBJ1-5; the D gene TCRdb calls, TRBD1, cannot be checked with no DNA. CDR1 is ENHRY and CDR2 is SYGVKD in the germline V gene. The CDR3 is 15 residues long. The CDR3 loop is CAISATGPTNQPQHF.

This chain uses TRBV6-2 or TRBV6-3 with TRBJ2-1; there is no DNA to check the TCRdb D call of TRBD1. The CDR3 is 15 amino acids. CDR1 is MNHEY and CDR2 is SVGEGT in the germline V gene. CDR3: CASSKYRGSLNEQFF.

V and J are TRBV5-1 and TRBJ1-6; without DNA, the TCRdb call of TRBD1 cannot be checked. The germline gives CDR1 SGHRS, CDR2 YFSETQ. The CDR3 runs to 17 residues. CDR3 region: CASSRTGMSSYNSPLHF.

The V gene is TRBV7-2, the J gene TRBJ1-2. The V gene's germline CDR1 is SGHTA and CDR2 FQGNSA. This CDR3 comprises 15 residues. CDR3 loop: CASSLESGRAYGYTF.

CDR3 sequence: CASSQDGAAKNIQYF. The genes are TRBV4-3 and TRBJ2-4; the D gene TCRdb calls, TRBD1, cannot be checked with no DNA. Germline V gene sequence: CDR1 LGHNA, CDR2 YSLEER. The CDR3 sequence is 15 residues long.

The V gene is TRBV20-1, the J gene TRBJ1-5. CDR1 is DFQATT and CDR2 is SNEGSKA in the germline V gene (reference sequence). CDR3 size: 15 residues. CDR3 in amino acids: CSAPSRGYSNQPQHF.

V is TRBV7-6 and J is TRBJ2-7; TCRdb selects TRBD1, and the lack of DNA leaves this call unchecked. Germline CDR1 SGHVS, CDR2 FNYEAQ. The CDR3 loop spans 15 amino acids. CDR3: CASSLGGGTFNEQYF.

The V and J genes are TRBV9 and TRBJ1-2; TCRdb proposes TRBD1, but this gene call is untestable without DNA. CDR1 SGDLS and CDR2 YYNGEE come from the germline V gene. This CDR3 comprises 14 residues. The CDR3 spells CASSAHDSPYGYTF.